This is a list of T cell receptor beta chains from one sample in a study of spatial heterogeneity in lung cancer. TCRdb re-called the 5' RACE reads through MiXCR, storing one row per CDR3 protein. The data show roughly 7,400 distinct CDR3 sequences, with around 3% seen just once and 20% to 25% held by the top ten. The sample was lung tumor tissue, taken at surgery. Every receptor here comes from a male donor with early-stage non-small cell lung cancer. The CDR3 runs from the conserved cysteine through the conserved F or W. The D gene is left open where the match is weak. Only some rows state a clone size, as once, few, many or a class for expanded clones.

clone size	D gene	J gene	V gene	CDR3 DNA	CDR3 protein
many	.	TRBJ1-2	TRBV7-9	TGTGCCAGCAGCCACTCGGGGTATGGCTATGGCTACACCTTC	CASSHSGYGYGYTF
many	TRBD1	TRBJ2-7	TRBV19	TGTGCCAGTAGTATGGGAACTCCAGGGGGCTTTGCCGAGCAGTACTTC	CASSMGTPGGFAEQYF
many	.	TRBJ2-7	TRBV6-5	TGTGCCAGCAGCCCCGGGAGAGATTACGAGCAGTACTTC	CASSPGRDYEQYF
.	.	TRBJ2-1	TRBV5-1	TGCGCCAGCAGTTCAACACCGGACAGCGCGGGGAATGAGCAGTTCTTC	CASSSTPDSAGNEQFF
many	TRBD2	TRBJ2-5	TRBV19	TGTGCCAGTAGGGGGACTAGCGGGAGTGGAGAGACCCAGTACTTC	CASRGTSGSGETQYF
.	.	TRBJ1-2	TRBV5-6	TGTGCCAGCAGCTTGGAGACAGGAGCGAGGGGCTACACCTTC	CASSLETGARGYTF
many	.	TRBJ2-7	TRBV20-1	TGCAGTGCTATAGGCCCCCAATCGGGAAAGAACTCCTACGAGCAGTACTTC	CSAIGPQSGKNSYEQYF
many	.	TRBJ1-2	TRBV7-9	TGTGCCAGCAGCTTATACAGGGCAGGGCGGATAGTCTATGGCTACACCTTC	CASSLYRAGRIVYGYTF
medium-sized	TRBD2	TRBJ2-3	TRBV6-5	TGTGCCAGCAGTTCATGGGGGGGAACTAGCACAGATACGCAGTATTTT	CASSSWGGTSTDTQYF
medium-sized	.	TRBJ1-5	TRBV3-1	TGTGCCAGCAGCCAAGGCGGGGTAGATCAGCCCCAGCATTTT	CASSQGGVDQPQHF
.	.	TRBJ2-2	TRBV30	TGTGCCTGGAGTCCCTTACAGGGGACTGGCGGGGAGCTGTTTTTT	CAWSPLQGTGGELFF
.	TRBD2	TRBJ2-7	TRBV27	TGTGCCAGCAGGGGGACTAGCGGGAGAGTACAGTACTTC	CASRGTSGRVQYF
many	.	TRBJ2-7	TRBV5-1	TGCGCCAGCAGCATAACCCCTCGGGACGTCTCCTACGAGCAGTACTTC	CASSITPRDVSYEQYF
many	.	TRBJ1-1	TRBV5-6	TGTGCCAGCAGCTTGGGACTGTCGAACACTGAAGCTTTCTTT	CASSLGLSNTEAFF
few	TRBD2	TRBJ2-1	TRBV20-1	TGCAGTGCGCCCGGGACTAGCGGGGGGCCCGGGGATGAGCAGTTCTTC	CSAPGTSGGPGDEQFF
medium-sized	.	TRBJ2-2	TRBV2	TGTGCCAGCTCAGGAACCCCGAACACCGGGGAGCTGTTTTTT	CASSGTPNTGELFF
many	TRBD2	TRBJ2-5	TRBV6-5	TGTGCCAGCAGCCTTACTAGCGGGTTACTTCAAGAGACCCAGTACTTC	CASSLTSGLLQETQYF
many	.	TRBJ1-3	TRBV11-2	TGTGCCAGCAGCCTCCGAAGGTTCCAGGGAAACACCATATATTTT	CASSLRRFQGNTIYF
many	.	TRBJ2-7	TRBV3-1	TGTGCCAGCAGCCAAGCCCACGAGCAGTACTTC	CASSQAHEQYF
many	.	TRBJ2-1	TRBV5-1	TGCGCCAGCAGCTTGATAGCAGGGACGAACAATGAGCAGTTCTTC	CASSLIAGTNNEQFF
medium-sized	TRBD2	TRBJ2-3	TRBV7-9	TGTGCCAGCAGCTCGACGGGACTAGCGGGCCCGTCGGATACGCAGTATTTT	CASSSTGLAGPSDTQYF
many	.	TRBJ1-6	TRBV20-1	TGCAGTGCTCTTGGTCCTAATTTCTCCTATAATTCACCCCTCCACTTT	CSALGPNFSYNSPLHF
medium-sized	.	TRBJ1-5	TRBV30	TGTGCCTGGAGTGTCATCGACAGTAGCAATCAGCCCCAGCATTTT	CAWSVIDSSNQPQHF
few	TRBD1	TRBJ2-7	TRBV28	TGTGCCAGCAGTTTATCAGGACAGGGGCTCATTTCCTACGAGCAGTACTTC	CASSLSGQGLISYEQYF
medium-sized	TRBD1	TRBJ1-2	TRBV7-9	TGTGCCAGCAGCCTGACAGGGAATGGCTACACCTTC	CASSLTGNGYTF
many	.	TRBJ2-1	TRBV7-9	TGTGCCAGCAGCTCTAATGGACTGTCGAGGGGAGGTTACAATGAGCAGTTCTTC	CASSSNGLSRGGYNEQFF
many	TRBD2	TRBJ2-1	TRBV12-3/TRBV12-4	TGTGCCAGCAGTTCAGCTAGCGGGGGGGCCCCCTACAATGAGCAGTTCTTC	CASSSASGGAPYNEQFF
.	TRBD1	TRBJ1-2	TRBV12-3/TRBV12-4	TGTGCCACCCAGACAGGGGGAGATGGCGACACCTTC	CATQTGGDGDTF
many	.	TRBJ2-5	TRBV7-9	TGTGCCAGCACCCACCCGTTCGGGACCCAGTACTTC	CASTHPFGTQYF
medium-sized	.	TRBJ1-1	TRBV18	TGTGCCAGCTCACCCGAGGGAGGAGTAACTGAAGCTTTCTTT	CASSPEGGVTEAFF
.	.	TRBJ2-1	TRBV20-1	TGCAGTGCTTCCCGGAACAATGAGCAGTTCTTC	CSASRNNEQFF
many	.	TRBJ1-1	TRBV27	TGTGCCAGCAGTTTAGACCGCCCAGGGAGTGGCGTTTTCTTT	CASSLDRPGSGVFF
many	.	TRBJ2-7	TRBV7-9	TGTGCCAGCAGCCCAGGGACCGGGACGGGTTTCTACGAGCAGTACTTC	CASSPGTGTGFYEQYF
medium-sized	.	TRBJ2-7	TRBV20-1	TGCAGTGCTTCCCCCCATAGACCCGAGCAGTACTTC	CSASPHRPEQYF
.	TRBD1	TRBJ2-5	TRBV20-1	TGCAGTGCTACTGGGGGACAGGGAGAGACCCAGTACTTC	CSATGGQGETQYF
few	TRBD1	TRBJ1-1	TRBV7-9	TGTGCCAGCAGCTTGACCCGAGGGACAGGGGGTAGGTCGGACACTGAAGCTTTCTTT	CASSLTRGTGGRSDTEAFF
medium-sized	.	TRBJ2-7	TRBV13	TGTGCCAGCAGCTCATCCTACGAGCAGTACTTC	CASSSSYEQYF
many	.	TRBJ2-7	TRBV15	TGTGCCACCAGCAGAGATCGGCCTCTTATGGGCTACGAGCAGTACTTC	CATSRDRPLMGYEQYF
.	.	TRBJ1-2	TRBV6-6	TGTGCCAGCAGTTACTCAGGTCGGGAAGGCGACACCTTC	CASSYSGREGDTF
.	TRBD2	TRBJ2-1	TRBV7-8	TGTGCCAGCAGCTTAGCCCCCGACGGGAGGGCGAACGAGCAGTTCTTC	CASSLAPDGRANEQFF
.	.	TRBJ1-2	TRBV19	TGTGCCAGTGCCCTTATCGGACAGAGGGGCGACACCTTC	CASALIGQRGDTF
many	.	TRBJ2-5	TRBV19	TGTGCCAGTAGTATTCGGGCAGGGGCGGAGGAGACCCAGTACTTC	CASSIRAGAEETQYF
medium-sized	.	TRBJ1-3	TRBV9	TGTGCCAGCAGCGTAGAGGTCGGGGGAAACACCATATATTTT	CASSVEVGGNTIYF
many	.	TRBJ2-5	TRBV2	TGTGCCAGCACTGAGTACCAAGAGACCCAGTACTTC	CASTEYQETQYF
many	TRBD2	TRBJ2-2	TRBV5-1	TGCGCCAGCAGCTATAGACTAGCGGGAGAAACCGGGGAGCTGTTTTTT	CASSYRLAGETGELFF
many	.	TRBJ2-5	TRBV6-1	TGTGCCAGCAGTGAAATATACGAGGGGGGCGTTGGACAAGAGACCCAGTACTTC	CASSEIYEGGVGQETQYF
many	.	TRBJ2-3	TRBV20-1	TGCAGTGCTAGCAGGGACCTTCCAGTAAATACGCAGTATTTT	CSASRDLPVNTQYF
.	TRBD2	TRBJ2-3	TRBV10-3	TGTGCCATCGGTAGCGGGAGGCGCGGAGATACGCAGTATTTT	CAIGSGRRGDTQYF
many	TRBD1	TRBJ1-1	TRBV5-1	TGCGCCAGCTTTGGACAGGGGGGGACTGAAGCTTTCTTT	CASFGQGGTEAFF
many	.	TRBJ2-7	TRBV5-1	TGCGCCAGCAGCCGGAGGTGGGACGAGCAGTACTTC	CASSRRWDEQYF
medium-sized	TRBD1	TRBJ2-6	TRBV12-3/TRBV12-4	TGTGCCAGCAGTTTCAACAGGGGCTCTGGGGCCAACGTCCTGACTTTC	CASSFNRGSGANVLTF
few	TRBD2	TRBJ2-3	TRBV9	TGTGCCAGCAGCGTATCGGCCTCTAGCGGGGGAGATACGCAGTATTTT	CASSVSASSGGDTQYF
many	TRBD2	TRBJ2-3	TRBV20-1	TGCAGTGCTAGGACCCCGGGGGGGGGGGATACGCAGTATTTT	CSARTPGGGDTQYF
many	.	TRBJ1-1	TRBV3-1	TGTGCCAGCAGCCCCCATGGGAAGGGCTTGAACACTGAAGCTTTCTTT	CASSPHGKGLNTEAFF
medium-sized	.	TRBJ2-1	TRBV5-1	TGCGCCAGCTGCCTGGACCGCCGCTCCTACAATGAGCAGTTCTTC	CASCLDRRSYNEQFF
many	.	TRBJ2-5	TRBV5-1	TGCGCCAGCAGCTTGGCCAACAGGGAAGAGACCCAGTACTTC	CASSLANREETQYF
many	.	TRBJ2-5	TRBV7-8	TGTGCCAGCAGCCTATCTGCACCACAAGAGACCCAGTACTTC	CASSLSAPQETQYF
many	.	TRBJ2-7	TRBV19	TGTGCCAGTAGTGGACCCTACGAGCAGTACTTC	CASSGPYEQYF
many	TRBD2	TRBJ2-5	TRBV2	TGTGCCAGCAGTGGCGAAGCGGGGGGGCGAGAGACCCAGTACTTC	CASSGEAGGRETQYF
.	.	TRBJ2-1	TRBV30	TGTGCCTGGAGTGTGAGTAATGAGCAGTTCTTC	CAWSVSNEQFF